This passage covers 24 T cell receptor beta chains from one sample sequenced in a study of blood T cell repertoires in COVID-19. Assay used: immunoSEQ multiplex PCR; TCRdb lists only in-frame clones, some missing. The sample has some 16,000 clones; 85% to 95% are singletons. Sequencing was done on a sample of peripheral blood. The source of these receptors is a human donor in a cohort sampled during active COVID-19.

The sample holds one count of this clone. The chain has TRBV6-2 or TRBV6-3 and TRBJ2-1; 8 nucleotides line up with TRBD2. Germline CDR1 MNHEY, CDR2 SVGEGT. This CDR3 has 17 residues. Losses at the gene ends were 5 bases for V and 5 bases for J; bases not matched to a gene: 14. The CDR3 sequence is CASSGTGTREINNEQFF. The CDR3 DNA sequence: TGTGCCAGCAGTGGAACCGGGACTAGAGAAATTAACAATGAGCAGTTCTTC.

V usage is TRBV4-2 and J usage is TRBJ2-7; 11 bases are a match to TRBD1. V was pared by 4 bases and J by 6 bases, with 5 bases of the junction left unmatched. In germline, CDR1 is LGHNA, CDR2 YNFKEQ. This CDR3 is built from 14 residues. The CDR3 region is CASSPDRGPVEQYF. Here the CDR3 DNA reads TGTGCCAGCAGCCCGGACAGGGGGCCTGTCGAGCAGTACTTC.

The CDR3 sequence: CASSFSDTYGYTF. As DNA, the CDR3 is TGTGCCAGCAGTTTCTCCGACACTTATGGCTACACCTTC. The chain links TRBV6-5 to TRBJ1-2; D is ambiguous. Germline assignment: CDR1 MNHEY and CDR2 SVGAGI. Trimming took off 4 bases at V and 5 bases at J, with 11 bases between the two ends. The CDR3 has 13 amino acids.

For the CDR3, the DNA is TGCGCCAGCAGTGACGAGACAGGGGGCATAGCTGCAGATACGCAGTATTTT. It translates to CASSDETGGIAADTQYF. V usage is TRBV10-1 and J usage is TRBJ2-3; 10 nucleotides line up with TRBD1. The ends lost 3 bases at V and 4 bases at J; junction bases unmatched: 10. The germline V gene encodes CDR1 WNHNN and CDR2 SYGVQD (reference sequence). The CDR3 spans 17 residues.

This clone came up once. J is TRBJ1-1 and V is TRBV9; the D gene is possibly TRBD1 (6 bases). Germline V gene data show CDR1 as SGDLS and CDR2 as YYNGEE. The CDR3 sequence is 18 residues long. V gave up 4 bases and J gave up 6 bases, with 28 bases separating them. The CDR3 is CASSPREGYLRQAAEAFF. The CDR3 DNA sequence: TGTGCCAGCAGCCCCCGAGAGGGATACCTTAGACAGGCTGCTGAAGCTTTCTTT.

The V gene is TRBV19, the J gene TRBJ2-7, with D maybe TRBD2 (5 bases). This CDR3 spans 16 amino acids. V gave up 3 bases and J gave up 5 bases, with 20 bases separating them. The germline CDR1 and CDR2 sequences are LNHDA and SQIVND (reference sequence). The CDR3 here is CASSMTGQVSGNEQYF. Written as DNA, the CDR3 is TGTGCCAGTAGTATGACGGGCCAGGTCTCGGGGAACGAGCAGTACTTC.

The rearrangement links TRBV19 to TRBJ2-7; D might be TRBD2 (5 bases). Germline CDR1 is LNHDA and CDR2 is SQIVND (reference sequence). This CDR3 has 15 amino acids. The ends were cut back, 3 bases at V and 4 bases at J, with 16 bases in the middle. CDR3 residues: CASSMMPTGMYEQYF. CDR3 coding DNA: TGTGCCAGTAGTATGATGCCCACGGGGATGTACGAGCAGTACTTC.

The chain couples TRBV24-1 to TRBJ2-7; 9 nucleotides line up with TRBD1. Germline V lookup: CDR1 KGHDR, CDR2 SFDVKD. Unmatched junction bases numbered 5, after V lost 4 bases and J lost 2 bases. The CDR3 length is 15 residues. Written as DNA, the CDR3 is TGTGCCACCAGTGACATCGGGACAGGGACCTACGAGCAGTACTTC. Its translation: CATSDIGTGTYEQYF.

V and J are TRBV6-6 and TRBJ2-7; D is possibly TRBD2 (5 bases). The V gene lost 0 bases and the J gene lost 7 bases, with 7 bases spanning the gap. The CDR3 runs 12 residues. CDR1 is MNHNY and CDR2 is SVGAGI in the germline V gene (reference sequence). The CDR3 loop reads CASSYSRGEQYF. Written as DNA, the CDR3 is TGTGCCAGCAGTTACTCCAGAGGGGAGCAGTACTTC.

The chain combines TRBV19 with TRBJ1-1; no reliable D call. Germline assignment: CDR1 LNHDA and CDR2 SQIVND (reference sequence). Trimming took off 3 bases at V and 9 bases at J, with 20 bases between the two ends. The CDR3 is 15 residues long. The DNA of the CDR3 is TGTGCCAGTAGTATCTGGAAAGCAGGTTTTTCGAAAGCTTTCTTT. It yields the protein CASSIWKAGFSKAFF.

The chain combines TRBV7-8 with TRBJ2-3; 10 bases fit TRBD2. The V gene's germline CDR1 is SGHVS and CDR2 FQNEAQ. This CDR3 spans 16 amino acids. V lost 0 bases, J lost 4 bases, and 4 bases stayed unmatched. This CDR3 reads CASSLALAGDSDTQYF. Here the CDR3 DNA reads TGTGCCAGCAGCTTAGCGCTAGCGGGAGACTCAGATACGCAGTATTTT.

The rearrangement joins TRBV30 to TRBJ1-5; D remains ambiguous. Germline V gives CDR1 GTSNPN, CDR2 SVGIG (reference sequence). CDR3 length: 14 amino acids. Between the trimmed V and J ends, which lost 0 bases and 1 base, there was a span of 7 bases. CDR3 region: CAWSVGRSNQPQHF. For the CDR3, the DNA is TGTGCCTGGAGTGTAGGCAGGAGCAATCAGCCCCAGCATTTT.

This sequence joins TRBV24-1 and TRBJ2-1, with 8 positions matching TRBD2. The CDR3 has 16 residues. CDR1 KGHDR and CDR2 SFDVKD come from the germline V gene. With 4 bases clipped from V and 4 bases from J, the junction kept 8 bases outside the gene matches. The CDR3 nucleotides read TGTGCCACCAGTGAAAAAACTAGCGGACTATACAATGAGCAGTTCTTC. Translating gives CATSEKTSGLYNEQFF.

The V and J genes are TRBV6-5 and TRBJ2-5; unclear D gene. Trimming shortened V by 0 bases and J by 2 bases, and 4 bases separated the two germline ends. The CDR3 covers 13 residues. The germline V gene encodes CDR1 MNHEY and CDR2 SVGAGI. As DNA, the CDR3 is TGTGCCAGCAGTTACTCACTACAAGAGACCCAGTACTTC. It codes for CASSYSLQETQYF.

As for this clone: A read error may account for a junction end that differs from germline. The chain links TRBV4-3 to TRBJ2-2; a weak D match, TRBD2 (5 bases). Germline lookup yields CDR1 LGHNA and CDR2 YSLEER. This CDR3 has 15 amino acids. The CDR3 reads CASSIGRLEHRGAVF. CDR3 coding DNA: TGCGCCAGCAGCATAGGGCGGTTGGAACACCGGGGAGCTGTTTTT.

The chain carries TRBV7-2 and TRBJ2-5; TRBD2 matches at 10 bases. Unmatched junction bases numbered 13, after V lost 1 base and J lost 5 bases. Germline CDR1 is SGHTA and CDR2 is FQGNSA. This CDR3 contains 18 residues. As DNA, the CDR3 is TGTGCCAGCAGCTTAGGGGGAGCTAGCGGGGGTGCTTGGGAGACCCAGTACTTC. Amino acid sequence: CASSLGGASGGAWETQYF.

This sequence joins TRBV19 and TRBJ1-2; TRBD1 agrees at 7 bases. There are 15 residues in the CDR3. V gave up 1 base and J gave up 5 bases; unmatched junction bases: 7. The germline CDR1 and CDR2 sequences are LNHDA and SQIVND (reference sequence). CDR3 coding DNA: TGTGCCAGTAGTATAGGACAGGGTTCTCGGTATGGCTACACCTTC. It specifies CASSIGQGSRYGYTF.

The chain has TRBV27 and TRBJ1-2, with 7 bases that match TRBD1. CDR1 is MNHEY, CDR2 SMNVEV, per germline (reference sequence). CDR3 size: 12 residues. V lost 8 bases and J lost 6; bases outside the gene matches: 6. The CDR3 here is CASSPTGHGYTF. CDR3 DNA sequence: TGTGCCAGCTCACCGACAGGGCATGGCTACACCTTC.

The rearrangement joins TRBV11-2 to TRBJ1-3; D is undetermined. Germline V lookup: CDR1 SGHAT, CDR2 FQNNGV. The CDR3 has 15 amino acids. V lost 5 bases to trimming and J lost 4 bases, with 15 bases between them. This CDR3 reads CASSPMRGRGNTIYF. For the CDR3, the DNA is TGTGCCAGCAGCCCCATGCGAGGGCGAGGAAACACCATATATTTT.

This chain joins TRBV1 and TRBJ2-7; TRBD1 reflects the table's D call only, with no check against the DNA. TRBV1 is an annotated pseudogene. The CDR3 totals 13 residues. The CDR3 sequence is CTNRDSNFYEQYF. The CDR3 DNA reads TGCACCAACCGGGACAGCAACTTCTACGAGCAGTACTTC.

The chain uses TRBV11-2 and TRBJ2-3, with 11 bases matching TRBD2. The CDR3 has 14 amino acids. Germline V lookup: CDR1 SGHAT, CDR2 FQNNGV. V dropped 5 bases and J dropped 5; count of bases not matched to a gene: 3. CDR3: CASSHGTSGDTQYF. As DNA, the CDR3 is TGTGCCAGCAGCCACGGGACTAGCGGAGATACGCAGTATTTT.

A single count supports this clone. The V call is TRBV5-4, the J call TRBJ2-2, with 8 bases matching TRBD2. The CDR3 is 15 residues long. V was pared by 4 bases and J by 3 bases, with 5 bases of the junction left unmatched. The germline V gene encodes CDR1 SGHNT and CDR2 YYREEE (reference sequence). The CDR3 bases are TGTGCCAGCAGCAAGGAAGCGGGAGACACCGGGGAGCTGTTTTTT. The encoded protein is CASSKEAGDTGELFF.

The J gene is TRBJ1-5, the V gene TRBV15, with 7 bases matching TRBD1. V lost 5 bases to trimming and J lost 0 bases; unmatched junction nucleotides: 13. The CDR3 has 18 amino acids. The germline V gene encodes CDR1 LNHNV and CDR2 YYDKDF (reference sequence). CDR3 DNA sequence: TGTGCCACCAGCCTGGGGACAGCGAGCCCATATAGCAATCAGCCCCAGCATTTT. Protein sequence: CATSLGTASPYSNQPQHF.

This clone has just one count. V and J are TRBV6-2 or TRBV6-3 and TRBJ2-7; D may be TRBD2 (6 bases). The V end lost 2 bases, the J end lost 6 bases, and 11 bases lay between the germline ends. Germline-derived CDR1 and CDR2 are MNHEY and SVGEGT. The CDR3 loop spans 13 amino acids. The CDR3: CASSYRRDFEQYF. CDR3 nucleotide sequence: TGTGCCAGCAGTTACCGACGGGACTTCGAGCAGTACTTC.